These T cell receptor beta chains were read from a single sample in a study of blood T cell repertoires in COVID-19. The table came from immunoSEQ multiplex PCR; TCRdb's copy has only in-frame clones and leaves some out. This table has approximately 200,000 clones, over 80% appearing once. Sequenced sample: PBMCs or T cells enriched from blood (not recorded which). The receptors here all came from a woman aged 25-40 years who had been exposed to COVID-19. The CDR3 runs from the conserved cysteine through the conserved F or W. The order of the fields is D gene, V gene, clone size, J gene, CDR3 DNA, CDR3 protein. D genes are given only for firm matches. Expanded clones are given a class, and other clones once, few, many or no size at all.

>TRBD1|TRBV11-2|-|TRBJ1-1
TGTGCCAGCAGCTTCCGGGACAGGAGTAGAATATATCTCACTGAAGCTTTCTTT
CASSFRDRSRIYLTEAFF
>-|TRBV18|-|TRBJ1-4
TGTGCCAGCTCATTCAAGTCGGACTATAATGAAAAACTGTTTTTT
CASSFKSDYNEKLFF
>-|TRBV6-2/TRBV6-3|-|TRBJ1-5
TGTGCCAGCAGTTACCGGGCGAACAGGGTCGACCAGCCCCAGCATTTT
CASSYRANRVDQPQHF
>TRBD1|TRBV19|-|TRBJ1-5
TGTGCCAGTGGACAGGGACGCAATCAGCCCCAGCATTTT
CASGQGRNQPQHF
>-|TRBV9|-|TRBJ2-2
TGTGCCAGCAGCGTCGAAGGGGGTGGCACCGGGGAGCTGTTTTTT
CASSVEGGGTGELFF
>-|TRBV10-3|-|TRBJ2-1
TGTGCCATCAGTGAGTTCACAGGAGCCTACAATGAGCAGTTCTTC
CAISEFTGAYNEQFF
>TRBD1|TRBV18|-|TRBJ1-1
TGTGCCAGCTCATCCAGGACAGGGGCCCTGAACACTGAAGCTTTCTTT
CASSSRTGALNTEAFF
>-|TRBV21-1|-|TRBJ2-2
TGTGCCAGCAGCAAAGCGGGAGGGAACACCGGGGAGCTGTTTTTT
CASSKAGGNTGELFF
>-|TRBV13|-|TRBJ2-6
TGTGCCAGCAGCCGCAGGGATCCTGGGGCCAACGTCCTGACTTTC
CASSRRDPGANVLTF
>-|TRBV4-1|-|TRBJ1-2
TGCGCCAGCAGCTACGGACAGTCTAGCTATGGCTACACCTTC
CASSYGQSSYGYTF
>-|TRBV19|-|TRBJ2-3
TGTGCCAGTAGTATAGGGGGGCTAGCGGCAGATACGCAGTATTTT
CASSIGGLAADTQYF
>-|TRBV5-4|-|TRBJ1-4
TGTGCCAGCAGCTTGGACAGTGAAAAACTGTTTTTT
CASSLDSEKLFF
>-|TRBV29-1|-|TRBJ1-2
TGCAGCGCCGGGGGGGTGGAAAATGGCTACACCTTC
CSAGGVENGYTF
>-|TRBV5-6|few|TRBJ1-1
TGTGCCAGCAGCTTGGCCAGGTTAAGGTTCACTGAAGCTTTCTTT
CASSLARLRFTEAFF
>-|TRBV28|-|TRBJ1-2
TGTGCCAGCAGTAATAAACAGGGATCGAACTATGGCTACACCTTC
CASSNKQGSNYGYTF
>-|TRBV5-1|-|TRBJ1-2
TGCGCCAGCAGCCTGCCAGGACAGAGCTATGGCTACACCTTC
CASSLPGQSYGYTF